The 21 T cell receptor beta chains listed next were all sequenced from one sample in a study of T cell changes during pregnancy in multiple sclerosis. The table came from immunoSEQ multiplex PCR; TCRdb's copy has only in-frame clones and leaves some out. The table has some 27,000 clones, 89% seen once; the top ten hold roughly 0.79%. The sequenced sample was CD4+ T cells from peripheral blood mononuclear cells, obtained in the second trimester of pregnancy. The receptor source for this set is a female donor with multiple sclerosis, enrolled in a pregnancy study.

V usage is TRBV30 and J usage is TRBJ2-3, with 9 bases fitting TRBD2. The junction had 6 bases not matched to a gene; V was cut back by 2 bases and J by 6 bases. The germline CDR1 and CDR2 sequences are GTSNPN and SVGIG (reference sequence). The CDR3 runs 14 residues. The CDR3 DNA reads TGTGCCTGGAGTCGGGGCGGGGGGGAGGATACGCAGTATTTT. The encoded protein is CAWSRGGGEDTQYF.

This clone turned up a few times. J is TRBJ1-2 and V is TRBV9; D possibly corresponds to TRBD1 (5 bases). Germline V gene lookup returns CDR1 SGDLS and CDR2 YYNGEE. The CDR3 is made up of 15 amino acids. V was trimmed by 0 bases and J by 3 bases, leaving 12 bases between them. In nucleotides, the CDR3 is TGTGCCAGCAGCGTAGAGGGTCAGGGCTACTATGGCTACACCTTC. Its translation: CASSVEGQGYYGYTF.

The chain joins TRBV5-4 to TRBJ2-7; 7 bases map to TRBD2. V was clipped by 4 bases and J by 2 bases; unmatched bases: 9. Germline V gene data show CDR1 as SGHNT and CDR2 as YYREEE (reference sequence). This CDR3 has 15 residues. CDR3 DNA sequence: TGTGCCAGCAGCAGTTACCGGGACTATGCCTACGAGCAGTACTTC. This codes for CASSSYRDYAYEQYF.

The chain joins TRBV10-3 to TRBJ2-3; 9 bases agree with TRBD1. V shed 4 bases and J 3 bases; nucleotides not matched to a gene: 5. The CDR3 consists of 15 residues. The germline CDR1 and CDR2 sequences are ENHRY and SYGVKD. The CDR3 protein is CAISGDRESTDTQYF. The CDR3 nucleotides read TGTGCCATCAGTGGGGACAGGGAATCGACAGATACGCAGTATTTT.

The chain recombines TRBV9 with TRBJ1-2; tentatively, D is TRBD1 (6 bases). The germline V and J ends were trimmed by 4 bases and 2 bases, with 18 bases remaining between them. Looked up from germline, CDR1 is SGDLS and CDR2 is YYNGEE. CDR3 size: 16 residues. As DNA, the CDR3 is TGTGCCAGCAGCCCCCAGGGCCACAGGGTAAACTATGGCTACACCTTC. It codes for CASSPQGHRVNYGYTF.

The chain links TRBV5-4 to TRBJ1-1, with D maybe TRBD1 (6 bases). Trimming pared 2 bases from V and 5 bases from J, leaving 10 bases between. This CDR3 spans 13 amino acids. Germline-derived CDR1 and CDR2 are SGHNT and YYREEE (reference sequence). DNA for the CDR3: TGTGCCAGCAGCTTACGGGGGGCTACTGAAGCTTTCTTT. It specifies CASSLRGATEAFF.

The rearrangement joins TRBV7-9 to TRBJ2-5; tentative D call: TRBD1 (6 bases). V lost 0 bases and J 5 bases, leaving 10 bases between the germline ends. The V gene's germline CDR1 is SEHNR and CDR2 FQNEAQ (reference sequence). CDR3 length: 14 residues. The CDR3 DNA is TGTGCCAGCAGCTTAGCGTTAAGGGGGGAGACCCAGTACTTC. This translates into CASSLALRGETQYF.

The rearrangement links TRBV4-3 to TRBJ1-3; D is ambiguous. V was cut by 0 bases and J by 4 bases, with 4 bases left in between. The CDR3 covers 13 residues. Germline V gene sequence: CDR1 LGHNA, CDR2 YSLEER. CDR3 residues: CASSQDRGNTIYF. Written as DNA, the CDR3 is TGCGCCAGCAGCCAAGATCGGGGAAACACCATATATTTT.

This chain links TRBV10-3 with TRBJ1-5; no firm D call. Germline V CDR1 and CDR2: ENHRY, SYGVKD. Trimming pared 4 bases from V and 8 bases from J, leaving 12 bases between. The CDR3 has 13 residues. CDR3 loop: CAISGREDEPQHF. CDR3 DNA sequence: TGTGCCATCAGTGGGAGGGAGGACGAGCCCCAGCATTTT.

The chain carries TRBV9 and TRBJ1-5; the D gene is possibly TRBD1 (6 bases). V lost 4 bases and J lost 3, with 14 bases in between. Germline values: CDR1 SGDLS, CDR2 YYNGEE. The CDR3 runs to 15 residues. This CDR3 is CASSPTRQANQPQHF. Written as DNA, the CDR3 is TGTGCCAGCAGCCCCACTCGACAGGCCAATCAGCCCCAGCATTTT.

The chain recombines TRBV7-2 with TRBJ1-3, with D perhaps matching TRBD1 (5 bases). Germline assignment: CDR1 SGHTA and CDR2 FQGNSA. The CDR3 extends over 16 amino acids. V lost 2 bases and J lost 3, with 14 bases in between. The CDR3 reads CASSLFGAFFGNTIYF. The CDR3 DNA is TGTGCCAGCAGCTTATTTGGGGCTTTTTTTGGAAACACCATATATTTT.

This sequence joins TRBV19 and TRBJ1-1; 7 nucleotides match TRBD1. From germline, CDR1 is LNHDA and CDR2 SQIVND (reference sequence). The CDR3 is made up of 13 amino acids. The junction had 4 bases not matched to a gene; V was cut back by 5 bases and J by 4 bases. The CDR3 sequence: CASSFGQVTEAFF. CDR3 nucleotide sequence: TGTGCCAGTAGTTTCGGACAGGTCACTGAAGCTTTCTTT.

The V and J genes are TRBV12-5 and TRBJ1-5; 7 bases map to TRBD1. V shed 4 bases and J 0 bases; nucleotides not matched to a gene: 9. The CDR3 covers 17 residues. Germline V lookup: CDR1 LGHNT, CDR2 FRNRAP. CDR3 loop: CASGWRTGPYSNQPQHF. The CDR3 DNA reads TGTGCTAGTGGTTGGAGGACAGGTCCTTATAGCAATCAGCCCCAGCATTTT.

This clone came up once. The V and J genes are TRBV18 and TRBJ2-3; 9 bases match TRBD2. Germline V gives CDR1 KGHSH, CDR2 LQKENI. Trimming took 0 bases from V and 7 from J; bases not matched to a gene: 5. The CDR3 consists of 15 residues. CDR3 DNA sequence: TGTGCCAGCTCACCACCGGCTAGCGGGGATTATACGCAGTATTTT. Its protein product is CASSPPASGDYTQYF.

The chain uses TRBV7-2 and TRBJ2-7; possibly TRBD2 for D (6 bases). Germline loops: CDR1 SGHTA, CDR2 FQGNSA. The CDR3 has 15 amino acids. The ends were cut back, 5 bases at V and 2 bases at J, with 16 bases in the middle. The CDR3 sequence is CASSKPGLHAYEQYF. The DNA of the CDR3 is TGTGCCAGCAGCAAACCGGGACTCCACGCCTACGAGCAGTACTTC.

This rearrangement joins TRBV7-2 to TRBJ2-5; 9 bases agree with TRBD2. With V trimmed by 6 bases and J by 2 bases, 10 bases remained unmatched. Germline V gene data show CDR1 as SGHTA and CDR2 as FQGNSA. The CDR3 extends over 16 amino acids. CDR3 bases: TGTGCCAGCAGTTATAAAGCGGGGGGATTACAAGAGACCCAGTACTTC. It yields the protein CASSYKAGGLQETQYF.

The V and J genes are TRBV11-3 and TRBJ2-5; TRBD2 is a possible D gene (6 bases). Trimming took off 2 bases at V and 7 bases at J, with 8 bases between the two ends. Germline CDR1 is SGHNT and CDR2 is YENEEA. The length of the CDR3 is 12 residues. CDR3 nucleotide sequence: TGTGCCAGCAGCTTAAACGGGAGGACCCAGTACTTC. It yields the protein CASSLNGRTQYF.

The chain recombines TRBV2 with TRBJ2-1, with unresolved D. Germline V CDR1 and CDR2: SNHLY, FYNNEI. Trimming removed 7 bases from V and 0 bases from J, with 7 bases in between. The CDR3 has 13 residues. CDR3 region: CASTYDSYNEQFF. CDR3 DNA: TGTGCCAGCACCTACGACTCCTACAATGAGCAGTTCTTC.

This chain joins TRBV21-1 and TRBJ1-5; TRBD1 was called by the table and not checked on the DNA. TRBV21-1 is a listed pseudogene. CDR3 length: 16 amino acids. In DNA form, the CDR3 reads TGTGCCAGCATCGACGACAGGGGATGGGGCAATCAGCCCCAGCATTTT. This encodes CASIDDRGWGNQPQHF.

This chain links TRBV28 with TRBJ2-7; 9 bases are a match to TRBD1. CDR1 is MDHEN and CDR2 is SYDVKM in the germline V gene. Germline trimming cut 4 bases from V and 3 bases from J; bases unmatched to any gene: 7. This CDR3 spans 15 amino acids. The DNA for the CDR3 is TGTGCCAGCAGTTCAGCGGGACAGGGTATCTACGAGCAGTACTTC. Translated: CASSSAGQGIYEQYF.

The genes are TRBV7-6 and TRBJ2-1; 9 bases map to TRBD1. This CDR3 is 16 amino acids long. Germline V lookup: CDR1 SGHVS, CDR2 FNYEAQ. V was pared by 1 base and J by 9 bases, with 10 bases of the junction left unmatched. CDR3 sequence (DNA): TGTGCCAGCAGCTTAGGGGGGGGGACAGGGCGCGGTGAGCAGTTCTTC. The encoded protein is CASSLGGGTGRGEQFF.